This T cell receptor beta chain comes out of a study of shared clonotypes between healthy human individuals. From germline, CDR1 is MNHEY and CDR2 SVGAGI. This CDR3 region has 15 residues. V lost 10 bases, J lost 4 bases, and 22 bases lay in between. This table comes from immunoSEQ multiplex PCR, and its TCRdb copy is limited to in-frame clones, with some not included. The data show roughly 490,000 clones, with around 80% seen just once and roughly 12% held by the top ten. The TCR comes from a woman aged 40 to 50 in good health. Some clones in this sample may be carry-over from other donors' samples. The V gene is TRBV6-5, the J gene TRBJ1-1; maybe TRBD1 (6 bases). Sequencing was carried out using PBMCs. The chain's CDR3 is CATRSLGEGGTEAFF. The CDR3 coding sequence is TGTGCCACCAGATCGCTGGGGGAGGGGGGCACTGAAGCTTTCTTT.